One T cell receptor (beta chain) is described in this entry. Its antigen is still unknown. The sample belongs to a study of a mutant IDH1 vaccine in newly diagnosed glioma. As for the study in general: Vaccinations were initiated 4-6 weeks following radiotherapy alone, or were given together with temozolomide cycles.

Regarding time point: week 23, last vaccination. One vaccine dose held 300 ug of mutant IDH1 20-mer peptide and came with topical imiquimod. There were new WHO grade 3 or 4 astrocytomas in the donors, and these were IDH1-mutant and ATRX-lost. Overall study findings and caveats: Overall, around 93% of patients had vaccine-induced immune responses.

Clones were read by immunoSEQ multiplex PCR, and TCRdb kept only the in-frame ones, dropping some. Of about 44,000 clones in the sample, roughly 90% were seen once. The source material was PBMCs, sampled from a glioma patient whose treatment included an IDH1 peptide vaccine. The sequence came from a middle-aged man with glioma.

CDR3 sequence: CASSPQYRGRNYGYTF. In DNA, the CDR3 is TGTGCCAGCAGTCCACAATACAGGGGGCGAAACTATGGCTACACCTTC. The J gene is TRBJ1-2, the V gene TRBV28; 9 bases are a match to TRBD1. Germline-derived CDR1 and CDR2 are MDHEN and SYDVKM. This CDR3 is 16 amino acids long. V lost 5 bases to trimming and J lost 2 bases; unmatched junction nucleotides: 9.